This T cell receptor beta chain was sequenced during a study of CD8 T cells in Susac syndrome. The CDR3 has 12 amino acids. Trimming stripped 2 bases from V and 4 bases from J, with 4 bases between. CDR1 and CDR2 (germline): SGHDT, YYEEEE. With random hexamers, about 0.5 to 1 ug RNA was reverse transcribed. TCRdb ran MiXCR on the immunoSEQ multiplex PCR reads and lists one entry per CDR3 protein. Of around 110,000 distinct CDR3 sequences listed, approximately 93% were seen once; the top ten hold roughly 0.43%. The sample consisted of CD8+ T cells from PBMCs. This chain joins TRBV5-6 and TRBJ1-3; D remains unclear. This receptor was identified in a human donor with Susac syndrome. The CDR3 coding sequence is TGTGCCAGCAGCTTAACAGGAAACACCATATATTTT. This codes for CASSLTGNTIYF.